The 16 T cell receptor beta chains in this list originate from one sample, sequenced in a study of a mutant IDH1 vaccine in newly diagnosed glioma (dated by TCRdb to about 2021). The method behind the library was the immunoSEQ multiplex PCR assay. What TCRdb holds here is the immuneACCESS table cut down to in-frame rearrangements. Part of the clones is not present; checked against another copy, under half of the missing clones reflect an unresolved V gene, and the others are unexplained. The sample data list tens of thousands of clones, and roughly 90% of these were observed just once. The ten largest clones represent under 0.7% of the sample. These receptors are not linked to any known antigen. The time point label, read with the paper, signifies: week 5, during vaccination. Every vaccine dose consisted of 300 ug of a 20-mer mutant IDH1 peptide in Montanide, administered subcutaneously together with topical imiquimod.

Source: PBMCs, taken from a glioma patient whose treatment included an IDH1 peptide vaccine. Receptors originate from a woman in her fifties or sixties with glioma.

Here the CDR3 reads CASSSDRQTQYF. CDR3 coding DNA: TGCGCCAGCAGCTCGGACAGGCAGACCCAGTACTTC. This sequence joins TRBV5-1 and TRBJ2-5, with 7 nucleotides matching TRBD1. The CDR3 is 12 residues long. Germline CDR1 SGHRS, CDR2 YFSETQ. After removal of 3 bases from V and 6 bases from J, the junction contained 2 bases not matched to a gene.

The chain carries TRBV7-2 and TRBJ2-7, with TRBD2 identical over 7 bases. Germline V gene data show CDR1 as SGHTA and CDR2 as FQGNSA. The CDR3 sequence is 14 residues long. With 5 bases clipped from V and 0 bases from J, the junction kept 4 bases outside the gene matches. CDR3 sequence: CASSTSGNSYEQYF. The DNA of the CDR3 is TGTGCCAGCAGCACGAGCGGGAACTCCTACGAGCAGTACTTC.

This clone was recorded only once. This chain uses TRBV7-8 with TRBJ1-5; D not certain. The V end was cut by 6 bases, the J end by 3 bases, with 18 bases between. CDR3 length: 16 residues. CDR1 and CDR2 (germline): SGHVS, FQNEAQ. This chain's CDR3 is CASSGAFGDPNQPQHF. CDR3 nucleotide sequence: TGTGCCAGCAGTGGAGCCTTTGGGGATCCCAATCAGCCCCAGCATTTT.

CDR3 DNA: TGTGCCAGCAGCCCCGGGGGCCCCATCCAGCCCCAGCATTTT. Protein sequence: CASSPGGPIQPQHF. The chain joins TRBV28 to TRBJ1-5; D possibly corresponds to TRBD1 (6 bases). Per the germline V gene, CDR1 is MDHEN and CDR2 is SYDVKM. Trimming pared 6 bases from V and 7 bases from J, leaving 16 bases between. The CDR3 runs to 14 residues. Filled out from reference TRBV28 and TRBJ1-5, the complete variable domain reads DVKVTQSSRYLVKRTGEKVFLECVQDMDHENMFWYRQDPGLGLRLIYFSYDVKMKEKGDIPEGYSVSREKKERFSLILESASTNQTSMYLCASSPGGPIQPQHFGDGTRLSIL.

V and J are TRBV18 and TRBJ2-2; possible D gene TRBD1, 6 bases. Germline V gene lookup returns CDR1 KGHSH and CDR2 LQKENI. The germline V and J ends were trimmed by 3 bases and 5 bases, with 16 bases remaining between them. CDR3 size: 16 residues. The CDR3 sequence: CASSPLGTRGTGELFF. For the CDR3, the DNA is TGTGCCAGCTCACCCCTAGGAACCAGGGGAACCGGGGAGCTGTTTTTT.

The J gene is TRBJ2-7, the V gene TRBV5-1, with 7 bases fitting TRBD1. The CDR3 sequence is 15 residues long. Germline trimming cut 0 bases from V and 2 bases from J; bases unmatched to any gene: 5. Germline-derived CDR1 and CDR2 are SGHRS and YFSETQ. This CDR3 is CASSLVGTAAYEQYF. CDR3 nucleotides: TGCGCCAGCAGCTTGGTAGGGACAGCAGCCTACGAGCAGTACTTC.

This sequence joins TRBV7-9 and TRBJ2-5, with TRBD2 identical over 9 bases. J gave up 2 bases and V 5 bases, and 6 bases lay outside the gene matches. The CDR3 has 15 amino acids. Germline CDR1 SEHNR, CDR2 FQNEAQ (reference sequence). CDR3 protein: CASSRRAGGQETQYF. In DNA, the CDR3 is TGTGCCAGCAGCCGGAGAGCGGGAGGACAAGAGACCCAGTACTTC.

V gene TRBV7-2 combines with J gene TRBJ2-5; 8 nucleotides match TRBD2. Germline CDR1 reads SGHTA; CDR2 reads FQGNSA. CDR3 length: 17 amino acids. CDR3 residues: CVKPGRGCQCGQETQYF. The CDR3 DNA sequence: TGTGTCAAGCCCGGGAGGGGGTGTCAGTGCGGGCAAGAGACCCAGTACTTC.

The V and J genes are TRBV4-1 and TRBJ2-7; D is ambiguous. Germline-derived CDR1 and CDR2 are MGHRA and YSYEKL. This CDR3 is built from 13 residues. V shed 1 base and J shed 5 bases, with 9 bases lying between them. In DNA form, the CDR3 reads TGCGCCAGCAGCCAAGGCGCTGGCGACGAGCAGTACTTC. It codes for CASSQGAGDEQYF.

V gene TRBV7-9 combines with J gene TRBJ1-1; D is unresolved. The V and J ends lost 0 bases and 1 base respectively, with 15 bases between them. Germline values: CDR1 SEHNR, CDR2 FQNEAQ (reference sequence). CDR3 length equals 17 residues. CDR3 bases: TGTGCCAGCAGCTTAGCGCTAGGAGGCAGGTGGAACACTGAAGCTTTCTTT. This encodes CASSLALGGRWNTEAFF.

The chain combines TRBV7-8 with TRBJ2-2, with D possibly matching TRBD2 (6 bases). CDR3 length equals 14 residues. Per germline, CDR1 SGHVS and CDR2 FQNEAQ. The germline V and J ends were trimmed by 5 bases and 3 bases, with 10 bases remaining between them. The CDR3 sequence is CASSPTSYTGELFF. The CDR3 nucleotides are TGTGCCAGCAGCCCGACTAGTTACACCGGGGAGCTGTTTTTT.

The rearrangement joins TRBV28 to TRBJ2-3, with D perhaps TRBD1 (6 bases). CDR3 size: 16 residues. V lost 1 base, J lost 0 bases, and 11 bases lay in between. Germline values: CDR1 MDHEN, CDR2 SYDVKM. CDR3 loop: CASSLYTGSSTDTQYF. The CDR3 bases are TGTGCCAGCAGTTTATATACAGGGTCTAGCACAGATACGCAGTATTTT.

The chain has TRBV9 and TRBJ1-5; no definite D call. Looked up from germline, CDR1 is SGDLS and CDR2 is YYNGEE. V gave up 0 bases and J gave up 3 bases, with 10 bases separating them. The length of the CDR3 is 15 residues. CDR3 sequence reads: CASSVGLSLNQPQHF. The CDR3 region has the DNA TGTGCCAGCAGCGTAGGGTTGTCCCTCAATCAGCCCCAGCATTTT.

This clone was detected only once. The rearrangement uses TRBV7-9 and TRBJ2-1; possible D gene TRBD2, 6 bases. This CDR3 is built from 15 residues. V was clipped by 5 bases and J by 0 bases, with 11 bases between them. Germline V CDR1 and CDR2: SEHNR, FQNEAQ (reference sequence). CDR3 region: CASSPRDSSYNEQFF. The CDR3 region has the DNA TGTGCCAGCAGCCCGCGGGATAGCTCCTACAATGAGCAGTTCTTC.

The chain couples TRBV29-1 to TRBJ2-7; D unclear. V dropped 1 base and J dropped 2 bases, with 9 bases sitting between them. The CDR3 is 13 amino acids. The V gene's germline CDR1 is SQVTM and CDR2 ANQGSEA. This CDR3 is CSVEGSGAYEQYF. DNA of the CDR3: TGCAGCGTTGAAGGGTCGGGCGCCTACGAGCAGTACTTC.

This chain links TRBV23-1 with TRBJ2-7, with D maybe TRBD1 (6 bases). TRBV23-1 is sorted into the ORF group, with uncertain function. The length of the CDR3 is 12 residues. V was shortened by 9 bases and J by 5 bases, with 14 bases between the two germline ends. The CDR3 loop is CASCYREDEQYF. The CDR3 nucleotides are TGCGCCAGTTGTTACAGGGAAGACGAGCAGTACTTC.